This TCR beta chain was found in a study of beta chain features in type 1 diabetes. About the research overall: Healthy donors resembled patients in age, gender and cell yields. General observations from the study: In comparison with healthy donors, patients had naive, central memory and Treg TCRB repertoires that appeared more similar.

About this clone itself: The antigen remains unidentified.

J lost 4 bases, V lost 0 bases, and 3 bases had no gene match. Germline V gene sequence: CDR1 SGHAT, CDR2 FQNNGV. CDR3 length equals 15 residues. All of the isolated RNA was reverse transcribed, so expressed TCRB transcripts were sequenced. Data came from immunoSEQ multiplex PCR; TCRdb stores just in-frame clones and leaves some out. Of 810,000 or so clones listed, about 17% were seen once; the top ten hold 0.02% to 0.03%. The TCR sequence derives from a woman aged 18-29 years in good health. Material for sequencing was naive CD4+ T cells from blood. J is TRBJ2-1 and V is TRBV11-2; 7 positions match TRBD2. The CDR3 spells CASSLDWREYNEQFF. The CDR3 region has the DNA TGTGCCAGCAGCTTAGACTGGCGGGAGTACAATGAGCAGTTCTTC.